One sample yielded the 25 T cell receptor beta chains listed below, sequenced in a study of blood T cell repertoires in COVID-19 (dated by TCRdb to the early 2020s). The library was made by the immunoSEQ multiplex PCR assay. TCRdb took this table from immuneACCESS and kept in-frame rearrangements with V and J called. Such tables lack part of the clones; where checked against another copy, unresolved V genes explain under half of the gap, and the rest is unexplained. This sample has some 300,000 clones in its table, and over 80% of those were observed once. The top ten constitute just under 6.5% of the sample. The sample was peripheral blood. The receptors come from a woman in her forties or fifties with COVID-19, enrolled during active disease.

The chain carries TRBV18 and TRBJ1-5, with D maybe TRBD1 (6 bases). The CDR3 is 15 residues long. Germline loops: CDR1 KGHSH, CDR2 LQKENI. V was clipped by 2 bases and J by 3 bases, with 11 bases between them. As DNA, the CDR3 is TGTGCCAGCTCACCAATGGGGACACCCAATCAGCCCCAGCATTTT. It specifies CASSPMGTPNQPQHF.

The rearrangement uses TRBV5-4 and TRBJ2-5; D remains unclear. The V end was cut by 0 bases, the J end by 0 bases, with 6 bases between. Looked up from germline, CDR1 is SGHNT and CDR2 is YYREEE (reference sequence). This CDR3 contains 14 residues. The CDR3 DNA follows: TGTGCCAGCAGCTTGGGGCAGAACCAAGAGACCCAGTACTTC. Residues: CASSLGQNQETQYF.

In DNA form, the CDR3 reads TGTGCCAGCACCCCCCCGAGTTCCTACGAGCAGTACTTC. Amino acids: CASTPPSSYEQYF. The V and J genes are TRBV7-9 and TRBJ2-7; the D is unclear. The ends were cut back, 7 bases at V and 1 base at J, with 11 bases in the middle. CDR1 is SEHNR, CDR2 FQNEAQ, per germline (reference sequence). This CDR3 spans 13 amino acids.

The V gene is TRBV9, the J gene TRBJ1-2, with 8 bases fitting TRBD1. V dropped 6 bases and J dropped 4; count of bases not matched to a gene: 8. Germline V gene lookup returns CDR1 SGDLS and CDR2 YYNGEE. The CDR3 is made up of 14 amino acids. The CDR3 loop reads CASKTSGQGYGYTF. CDR3 DNA: TGTGCCAGCAAAACCTCCGGACAGGGCTATGGCTACACCTTC.

This chain uses TRBV4-3 with TRBJ2-2; 10 bases map to TRBD2. The CDR3 runs to 18 residues. J gave up 4 bases and V 1 base, and 9 bases lay outside the gene matches. Germline V CDR1 and CDR2: LGHNA, YSLEER. The CDR3 nucleotides read TGCGCCAGCAGCCAAGCCCCCCCACTAGCGGGATCCACCGGGGAGCTGTTTTTT. This encodes CASSQAPPLAGSTGELFF.

The V call is TRBV30, the J call TRBJ1-6, with a tentative D call TRBD1 (5 bases). Germline-derived CDR1 and CDR2 are GTSNPN and SVGIG (reference sequence). CDR3 length: 14 residues. V dropped 0 bases and J dropped 9 bases, with 12 bases sitting between them. DNA for the CDR3: TGTGCCTGGAGTGTGGGGCGAGAGTCTTCACCCCTCCACTTT. This translates into CAWSVGRESSPLHF. The complete variable domain, with remaining parts taken from reference TRBV30 and TRBJ1-6, reads SQTIHQWPATLVQPVGSPLSLECTVEGTSNPNLYWYRQAAGRGLQLLFYSVGIGQISSEVPQNLSASRPQDRQFILSSKKLLLSDSGFYLCAWSVGRESSPLHFGNGTRLTVT.

To note about this clone: Additional DNA sequences in this sample encode the identical CDR3. V is TRBV29-1 and J is TRBJ2-7; TRBD1 agrees at 9 bases. The V gene end was trimmed by 6 bases and the J gene end by 2 bases; junction bases not matched to a gene: 5. The CDR3 totals 13 residues. CDR1 and CDR2 (germline): SQVTM, ANQGSEA. CDR3 residues: CSVPGQGTYEQYF. In DNA form, the CDR3 reads TGCAGCGTCCCGGGACAGGGCACCTACGAGCAGTACTTC.

J is TRBJ2-1 and V is TRBV11-2, with 11 bases identical to TRBD2. V shed 6 bases and J 8 bases; nucleotides not matched to a gene: 18. CDR1 SGHAT and CDR2 FQNNGV come from the germline V gene. This CDR3 is 18 amino acids long. In DNA, the CDR3 is TGTGCCAGCAGGCGGCTTGGAACTAGCGGGAGCACTGGCGATGAGCAGTTCTTC. This gives the protein CASRRLGTSGSTGDEQFF.

V gene TRBV19 combines with J gene TRBJ2-7; 12 positions match TRBD1. Trimming at V came to 3 bases and at J to 6 bases, leaving 6 bases not matched to a gene. This CDR3 is 15 amino acids long. Germline values: CDR1 LNHDA, CDR2 SQIVND (reference sequence). The CDR3, as DNA: TGTGCCAGTAGTATCGGGGGGACAGGGGGCTCCGAGCAGTACTTC. Translated, it gives CASSIGGTGGSEQYF.

The chain is built from TRBV27 and TRBJ1-5, with 7 positions matching TRBD1. V was pared by 3 bases and J by 8 bases, with 7 bases of the junction left unmatched. CDR1 and CDR2 from the germline V gene are MNHEY and SMNVEV (reference sequence). This CDR3 spans 14 amino acids. The CDR3 bases are TGTGCCAGCAGTTTCACAGGGGAGAGGGAGCCCCAGCATTTT. This encodes CASSFTGEREPQHF.

This chain joins TRBV19 and TRBJ2-1; 10 nucleotides match TRBD2. Germline-derived CDR1 and CDR2 are LNHDA and SQIVND (reference sequence). Unmatched junction bases numbered 13, after V lost 5 bases and J lost 15 bases. The CDR3 has 14 residues. The CDR3 DNA reads as TGTGCCAGTAGTGAAAGCGGGAGGGCCGGGGTGTTGTTCTTC. Protein product: CASSESGRAGVLFF.

The rearrangement joins TRBV6-1 to TRBJ2-5, with 7 bases aligning to TRBD2. The germline CDR1 and CDR2 sequences are MNHNS and SASEGT. The length of the CDR3 is 18 residues. V dropped 1 base and J dropped 4; count of bases not matched to a gene: 15. The CDR3 DNA follows: TGTGCCAGCAGTGAAGGGGTTTCTTGGGGGGGTGGTGGAGAGACCCAGTACTTC. It yields the protein CASSEGVSWGGGGETQYF.

The V call is TRBV5-4, the J call TRBJ1-5; unclear D gene. Between the trimmed V and J ends, which lost 0 bases and 0 bases, there was a span of 4 bases. Germline V gene sequence: CDR1 SGHNT, CDR2 YYREEE (reference sequence). The CDR3 has 14 amino acids. The CDR3 DNA reads TGTGCCAGCAGCTTGGACAGTAGCAATCAGCCCCAGCATTTT. It yields the protein CASSLDSSNQPQHF.

This sequence joins TRBV28 and TRBJ2-7, with a tentative D call TRBD2 (6 bases). The CDR3 covers 11 residues. V was shortened by 7 bases and J by 12 bases, with 16 bases between the two germline ends. Germline loops: CDR1 MDHEN, CDR2 SYDVKM. CDR3 sequence: CASTRGSSMYF. The CDR3 DNA sequence: TGTGCCAGCACCCGGGGGTCGTCTATGTACTTC.

The V gene is TRBV7-8, the J gene TRBJ2-1, with D unresolved. Trimming removed 0 bases at V and 6 bases at J, with 15 bases between. CDR1 is SGHVS, CDR2 FQNEAQ, per germline. This CDR3 has 16 residues. CDR3 nucleotides: TGTGCCAGCAGCTTAGCGCTACCCTCGGGTGCCAATGAGCAGTTCTTC. This gives the protein CASSLALPSGANEQFF.

This sequence joins TRBV10-1 and TRBJ1-1; 7 nucleotides match TRBD1. The CDR3 loop spans 16 amino acids. In germline, CDR1 is WNHNN, CDR2 SYGVQD (reference sequence). Losses at the gene ends were 2 bases for V and 1 base for J; bases not matched to a gene: 7. CDR3 in DNA: TGCGCCAGCAGTGAGACGTGGACAGGTCGGAACACTGAAGCTTTCTTT. Translated: CASSETWTGRNTEAFF.

CDR3 sequence reads: CASSPVTGYGYTF. In nucleotides, the CDR3 is TGTGCCAGCTCACCCGTAACAGGTTATGGCTACACCTTC. The gene calls are TRBV18 and TRBJ1-2, with D tentatively TRBD1 (5 bases). With 3 bases removed from V and 5 bases from J, the gap between germline ends came to 10 bases. The CDR3 sequence is 13 residues long. CDR1 and CDR2 (germline): KGHSH, LQKENI.

The V gene is TRBV5-4, the J gene TRBJ2-7; perhaps TRBD2 as D (6 bases). This CDR3 contains 15 residues. CDR1 is SGHNT and CDR2 is YYREEE in the germline V gene (reference sequence). Trimming left V 5 bases short and J 0 bases short, with 15 bases between. CDR3 DNA: TGTGCCAGCAGTTCCCCTCCCGGGGGCTCCTACGAGCAGTACTTC. Residues: CASSSPPGGSYEQYF.

The chain carries TRBV14 and TRBJ2-3; D perhaps matches TRBD2 (6 bases). The V and J ends lost 1 base and 6 bases respectively, with 11 bases between them. CDR1 and CDR2 (germline): SGHDN, FVKESK. The CDR3 covers 14 residues. The CDR3 sequence: CASSQVGRRDTQYF. For the CDR3, the DNA is TGTGCCAGCAGCCAAGTAGGGAGGCGGGATACGCAGTATTTT.

The chain employs TRBV6-5 and TRBJ1-2; 8 nucleotides match TRBD1. The germline CDR1 and CDR2 sequences are MNHEY and SVGAGI. This CDR3 has 15 residues. Trimming cost V 5 bases and J 2 bases; bases outside gene matches: 7. CDR3 sequence: CASSLLGDRNYGYTF. The CDR3 DNA sequence: TGTGCCAGCAGTCTACTCGGGGACAGGAACTATGGCTACACCTTC.

The chain carries TRBV6-2 or TRBV6-3 and TRBJ2-5, with TRBD2 identical over 8 bases. This CDR3 has 15 amino acids. Unmatched junction bases numbered 9, after V lost 6 bases and J lost 3 bases. Germline assignment: CDR1 MNHEY and CDR2 SVGEGT. CDR3 nucleotide sequence: TGTGCCAGCAGCCCCGGCGGGAGGCCGGAAGAGACCCAGTACTTC. Protein: CASSPGGRPEETQYF.

The chain couples TRBV29-1 to TRBJ1-2, with 10 nucleotides matching TRBD1. V lost 6 bases and J lost 2; bases outside the gene matches: 3. The CDR3 spans 13 residues. Germline CDR1 SQVTM, CDR2 ANQGSEA. The DNA for the CDR3 is TGCAGCGTCGGGACAGGGGTCAACTATGGCTACACCTTC. Translating it yields CSVGTGVNYGYTF.

The V and J genes are TRBV20-1 and TRBJ2-1, with 14 bases that match TRBD2. Germline trimming cut 3 bases from V and 10 bases from J; bases unmatched to any gene: 8. The germline gives CDR1 DFQATT, CDR2 SNEGSKA (reference sequence). This CDR3 contains 15 residues. This CDR3 reads CSASKGLAGVSEQFF. The CDR3, as DNA: TGCAGTGCTAGTAAGGGACTAGCGGGAGTTAGCGAGCAGTTCTTC.

In its sample, this clone was seen once. The chain joins TRBV4-2 to TRBJ2-2, with TRBD2 matching over 7 bases. Germline CDR1 reads LGHNA; CDR2 reads YNFKEQ. With 4 bases clipped from V and 0 bases from J, the junction kept 8 bases outside the gene matches. This CDR3 spans 17 amino acids. The CDR3 DNA reads as TGTGCCAGCAGCCCACCCGGGCTAGCGGCGAACACCGGGGAGCTGTTTTTT. It is translated as CASSPPGLAANTGELFF.

The genes are TRBV7-2 and TRBJ2-2, with 8 positions matching TRBD2. Germline CDR1 SGHTA, CDR2 FQGNSA. The CDR3 sequence is 15 residues long. After removal of 6 bases from V and 5 bases from J, the junction contained 8 bases not matched to a gene. DNA of the CDR3: TGTGCCAGCAGGTCAGCGGGCGGGGGGACCGGGGAGCTGTTTTTT. It encodes CASRSAGGGTGELFF.